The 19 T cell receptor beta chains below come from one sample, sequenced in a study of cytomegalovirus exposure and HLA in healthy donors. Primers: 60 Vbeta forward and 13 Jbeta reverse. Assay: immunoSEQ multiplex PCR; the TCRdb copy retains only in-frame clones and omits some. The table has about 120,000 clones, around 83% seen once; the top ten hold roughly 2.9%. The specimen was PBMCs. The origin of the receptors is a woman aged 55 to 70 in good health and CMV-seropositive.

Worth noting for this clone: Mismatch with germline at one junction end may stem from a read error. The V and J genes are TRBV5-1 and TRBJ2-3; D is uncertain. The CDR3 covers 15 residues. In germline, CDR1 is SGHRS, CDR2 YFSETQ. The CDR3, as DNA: TGCGCCAGCAGCTTGCGCCCCTCCTCTACAGATACGCGGTATTTT. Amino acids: CASSLRPSSTDTRYF.

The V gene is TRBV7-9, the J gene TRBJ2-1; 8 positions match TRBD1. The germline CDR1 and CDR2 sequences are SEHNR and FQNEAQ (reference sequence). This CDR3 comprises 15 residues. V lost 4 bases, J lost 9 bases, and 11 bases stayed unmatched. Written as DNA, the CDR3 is TGTGCCAGCAGCTCCTTTCAGGGGGCTCGGGGTGAGCAGTTCTTC. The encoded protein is CASSSFQGARGEQFF.

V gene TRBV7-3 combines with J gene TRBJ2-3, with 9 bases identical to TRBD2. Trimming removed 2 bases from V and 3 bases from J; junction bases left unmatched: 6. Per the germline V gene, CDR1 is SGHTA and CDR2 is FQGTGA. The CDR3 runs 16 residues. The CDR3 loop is CASSLGVSGSTDTQYF. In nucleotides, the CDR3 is TGTGCCAGCAGCTTAGGGGTTAGCGGGAGTACAGATACGCAGTATTTT.

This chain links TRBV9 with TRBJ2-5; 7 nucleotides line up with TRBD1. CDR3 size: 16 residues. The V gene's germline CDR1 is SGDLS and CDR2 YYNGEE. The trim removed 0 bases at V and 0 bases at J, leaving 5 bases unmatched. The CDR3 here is CASSVGGRGNQETQYF. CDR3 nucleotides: TGTGCCAGCAGCGTAGGTGGCAGGGGGAACCAAGAGACCCAGTACTTC.

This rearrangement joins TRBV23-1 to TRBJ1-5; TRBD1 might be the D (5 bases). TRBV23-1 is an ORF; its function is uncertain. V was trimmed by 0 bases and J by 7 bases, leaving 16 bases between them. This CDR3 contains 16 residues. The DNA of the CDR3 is TGCGCCAGCAGTCAATCGTTCGGGGGGTCGGGCCAGCCCCAGCATTTT. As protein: CASSQSFGGSGQPQHF.

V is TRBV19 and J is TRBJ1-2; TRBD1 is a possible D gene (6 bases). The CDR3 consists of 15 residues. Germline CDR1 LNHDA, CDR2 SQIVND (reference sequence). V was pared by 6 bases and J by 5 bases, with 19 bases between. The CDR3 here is CASRSRTTGNYGYTF. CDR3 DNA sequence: TGTGCCAGTAGGTCTCGAACTACAGGGAATTATGGCTACACCTTC.

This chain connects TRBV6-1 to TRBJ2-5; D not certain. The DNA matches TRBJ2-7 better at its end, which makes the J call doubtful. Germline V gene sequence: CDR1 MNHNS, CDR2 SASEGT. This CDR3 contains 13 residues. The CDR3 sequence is CASSAQATYEQYF. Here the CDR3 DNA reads TGTGCCAGCAGTGCCCAGGCTACCTACGAGCAGTACTTC.

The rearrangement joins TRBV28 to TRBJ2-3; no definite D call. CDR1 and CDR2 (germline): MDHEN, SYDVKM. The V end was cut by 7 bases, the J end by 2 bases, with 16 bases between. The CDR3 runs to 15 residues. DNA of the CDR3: TGTGCCAGCAACCCCTCCGTACTCCCCACAGATACGCAGTATTTT. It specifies CASNPSVLPTDTQYF.

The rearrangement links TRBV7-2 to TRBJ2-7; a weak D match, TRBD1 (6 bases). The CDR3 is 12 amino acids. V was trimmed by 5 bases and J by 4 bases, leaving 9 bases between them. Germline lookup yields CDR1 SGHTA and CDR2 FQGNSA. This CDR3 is CASSPDRYEQYF. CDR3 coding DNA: TGTGCCAGCAGCCCCGACAGGTACGAGCAGTACTTC.

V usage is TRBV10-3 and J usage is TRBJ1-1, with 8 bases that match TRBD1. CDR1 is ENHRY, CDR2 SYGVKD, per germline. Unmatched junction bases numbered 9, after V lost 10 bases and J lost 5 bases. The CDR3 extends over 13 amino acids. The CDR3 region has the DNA TGTGCCAACTCCGACAGGGGTGTTACTGAAGCTTTCTTT. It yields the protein CANSDRGVTEAFF.

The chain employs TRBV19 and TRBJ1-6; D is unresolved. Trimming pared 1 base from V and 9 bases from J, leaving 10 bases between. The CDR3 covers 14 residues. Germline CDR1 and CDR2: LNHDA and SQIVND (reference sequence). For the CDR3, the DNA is TGTGCCAGTAGTATAGGTTCAGTGTCTTCACCCCTCCACTTT. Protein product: CASSIGSVSSPLHF.

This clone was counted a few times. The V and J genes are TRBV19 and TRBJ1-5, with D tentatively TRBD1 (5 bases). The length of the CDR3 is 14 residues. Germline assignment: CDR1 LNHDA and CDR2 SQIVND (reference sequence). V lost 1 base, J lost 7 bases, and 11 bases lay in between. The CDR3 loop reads CASSIGRGKQPQHF. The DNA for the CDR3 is TGTGCCAGTAGTATAGGGCGGGGGAAGCAGCCCCAGCATTTT.

The CDR3 region is CASSFTAATDTQYF. CDR3 coding DNA: TGCGCCAGCAGCTTTACTGCTGCGACAGATACGCAGTATTTT. The chain is built from TRBV5-1 and TRBJ2-3; D call uncertain. The V and J ends lost 2 bases and 3 bases respectively, with 10 bases between them. The CDR3 runs to 14 residues. Germline assignment: CDR1 SGHRS and CDR2 YFSETQ.

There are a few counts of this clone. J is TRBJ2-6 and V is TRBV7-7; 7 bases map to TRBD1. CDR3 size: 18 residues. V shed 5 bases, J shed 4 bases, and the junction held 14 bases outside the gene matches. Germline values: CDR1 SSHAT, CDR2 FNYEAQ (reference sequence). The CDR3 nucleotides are TGTGCCAGCAGCCCAAGGACAGGAGCTTCGACCGGGGCCAACGTCCTGACTTTC. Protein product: CASSPRTGASTGANVLTF.

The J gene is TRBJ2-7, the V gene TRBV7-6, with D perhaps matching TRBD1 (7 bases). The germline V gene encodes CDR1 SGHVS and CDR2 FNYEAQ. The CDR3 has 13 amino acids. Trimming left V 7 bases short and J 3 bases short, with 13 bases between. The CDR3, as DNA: TGTGCCAGCAAGGGGGCGGGACTCTACGAGCAGTACTTC. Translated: CASKGAGLYEQYF. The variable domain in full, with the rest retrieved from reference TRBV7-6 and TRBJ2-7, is GAGVSQSPRYKVTKRGQDVALRCDPISGHVSLYWYRQALGQGPEFLTYFNYEAQQDKSGLPNDRFSAERPEGSISTLTIQRTEQRDSAMYRCASKGAGLYEQYFGPGTRLTVT.

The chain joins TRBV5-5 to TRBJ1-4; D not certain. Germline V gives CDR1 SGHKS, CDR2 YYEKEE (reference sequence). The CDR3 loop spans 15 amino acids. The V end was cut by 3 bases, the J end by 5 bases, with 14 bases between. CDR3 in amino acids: CASSSGNRFNEKLFF. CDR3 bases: TGTGCCAGCAGCTCGGGGAACCGGTTCAATGAAAAACTGTTTTTT.

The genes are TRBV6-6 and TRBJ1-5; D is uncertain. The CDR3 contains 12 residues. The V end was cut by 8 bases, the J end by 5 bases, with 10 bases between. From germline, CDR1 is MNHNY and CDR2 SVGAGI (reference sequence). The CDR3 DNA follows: TGTGCCAGCCGGGTTTCGGATCAGCCCCAGCATTTT. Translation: CASRVSDQPQHF.

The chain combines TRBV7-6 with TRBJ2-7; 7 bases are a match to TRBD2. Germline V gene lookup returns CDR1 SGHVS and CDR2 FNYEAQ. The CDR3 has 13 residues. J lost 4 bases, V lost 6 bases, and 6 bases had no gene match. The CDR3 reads CASSEGGVYEQYF. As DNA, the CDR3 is TGTGCCAGCAGTGAGGGAGGGGTATACGAGCAGTACTTC.

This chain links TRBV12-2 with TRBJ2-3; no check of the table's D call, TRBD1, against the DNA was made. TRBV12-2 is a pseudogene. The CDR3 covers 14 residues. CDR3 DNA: TGTGCAAGTCGCTTAGAGGGGGCGCTGAATACGCAGTATTTT. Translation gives CASRLEGALNTQYF.